The 29 T cell receptor beta chains listed next were all sequenced from one sample in a study of cytotoxic CD8 clonotypes in ibrutinib-treated CLL. The data were produced by immunoSEQ multiplex PCR, yet TCRdb's version contains in-frame clones alone and is incomplete. This table has tens of thousands of clones, approximately 90% appearing once. Source: PBMCs, taken after 12 months of ibrutinib treatment. The receptors were gathered from a human donor with chronic lymphocytic leukemia.

This chain uses TRBV6-1 with TRBJ2-1; unclear D gene. The V gene's germline CDR1 is MNHNS and CDR2 SASEGT. The CDR3 length is 12 residues. V was trimmed by 6 bases and J by 8 bases, leaving 11 bases between them. This CDR3 is CASSPSVHEQFF. The CDR3 region has the DNA TGTGCCAGCAGCCCTAGTGTCCATGAGCAGTTCTTC.

V usage is TRBV28 and J usage is TRBJ2-7; TRBD1 aligns across 7 bases. The V gene's germline CDR1 is MDHEN and CDR2 SYDVKM. The CDR3 runs 15 residues. Unmatched junction bases numbered 16, after V lost 7 bases and J lost 7 bases. The DNA of the CDR3 is TGTGCCAGCACATCAACAGGGGCAACCTTGGGGGAGCAGTACTTC. This translates into CASTSTGATLGEQYF.

The chain has TRBV9 and TRBJ1-4; D gene ambiguous. V lost 3 bases, J lost 0 bases, and 9 bases lay in between. This CDR3 has 15 amino acids. CDR1 is SGDLS, CDR2 YYNGEE, per germline. The CDR3 region is CASSAGRATNEKLFF. CDR3 nucleotide sequence: TGTGCCAGCAGCGCGGGGAGGGCAACTAATGAAAAACTGTTTTTT.

The CDR3 loop is CASSLALEGDYGYTF. For the CDR3, the DNA is TGCGCCAGCAGCTTGGCCCTCGAGGGGGACTATGGCTACACCTTC. This chain connects TRBV5-1 to TRBJ1-2; D may be TRBD1 (6 bases). Germline CDR1 SGHRS, CDR2 YFSETQ. V lost 0 bases, J lost 3 bases, and 12 bases lay in between. The CDR3 runs 15 residues.

This chain uses TRBV7-3 with TRBJ2-2; 10 bases align to TRBD2. V shed 4 bases and J 4 bases; nucleotides not matched to a gene: 6. Germline assignment: CDR1 SGHTA and CDR2 FQGTGA. The CDR3 runs to 16 residues. The CDR3 loop is CASSSPGLAATGELFF. The CDR3 DNA reads TGTGCCAGCAGCTCCCCTGGACTAGCGGCCACCGGGGAGCTGTTTTTT.

This chain joins TRBV7-9 and TRBJ1-5; D unclear. In germline, CDR1 is SEHNR, CDR2 FQNEAQ (reference sequence). CDR3 length: 16 residues. With 1 base removed from V and 3 bases from J, the gap between germline ends came to 13 bases. CDR3 coding DNA: TGTGCCAGCAGCTTAGTCGGCGGTCCTACCAATCAGCCCCAGCATTTT. Translation gives CASSLVGGPTNQPQHF.

The chain recombines TRBV6-4 with TRBJ1-1; TRBD1 matches at 10 bases. CDR1 and CDR2 from the germline V gene are MRHNA and SNTAGT. CDR3 length: 15 residues. After removal of 0 bases from V and 5 bases from J, the junction contained 3 bases not matched to a gene. The CDR3 nucleotides read TGTGCCAGCAGTGACTCCGGGACAGGGGCAACTGAAGCTTTCTTT. It yields the protein CASSDSGTGATEAFF.

This sequence joins TRBV9 and TRBJ1-4; TRBD1 is a possible D gene (5 bases). CDR1 SGDLS and CDR2 YYNGEE come from the germline V gene. Trimming took off 4 bases at V and 2 bases at J, with 12 bases between the two ends. The CDR3 has 15 amino acids. CDR3 bases: TGTGCCAGCAGCAGGGGTCCGGAGACTAATGAAAAACTGTTTTTT. This translates into CASSRGPETNEKLFF.

This chain joins TRBV18 and TRBJ1-1, with TRBD1 matching over 9 bases. Trimming cost V 3 bases and J 1 base; bases outside gene matches: 18. The CDR3 spans 20 residues. Germline CDR1 is KGHSH and CDR2 is LQKENI. This CDR3 is CASSPPLKMDRGMGNTEAFF. The CDR3 DNA is TGTGCCAGCTCACCGCCTCTGAAAATGGACAGGGGCATGGGGAACACTGAAGCTTTCTTT. The whole variable domain, filled in from reference TRBV18 and TRBJ1-1, reads NAGVMQNPRHLVRRRGQEARLRCSPMKGHSHVYWYRQLPEEGLKFMVYLQKENIIDESGMPKERFSAEFPKEGPSILRIQQVVRGDSAAYFCASSPPLKMDRGMGNTEAFFGQGTRLTVV.

DNA of the CDR3: TGTGCCTGGAGTGAGGGCGGGTGGGGCAACGAGCAGTACTTC. It encodes CAWSEGGWGNEQYF. This chain uses TRBV30 with TRBJ2-7, with D perhaps assigned TRBD1 or TRBD2 (5 bases each). CDR3 length equals 14 residues. V was cut by 1 base and J by 5 bases, with 15 bases left in between. Per germline, CDR1 GTSNPN and CDR2 SVGIG (reference sequence).

V usage is TRBV19 and J usage is TRBJ2-1; D possibly uses TRBD1 or TRBD2 (5 bases each). CDR1 is LNHDA, CDR2 SQIVND, per germline (reference sequence). The CDR3 is 14 residues long. V dropped 8 bases and J dropped 10 bases, with 21 bases sitting between them. The CDR3 sequence: CASGREDKTTEQFF. In DNA, the CDR3 is TGTGCCAGTGGGCGTGAGGACAAGACTACCGAGCAGTTCTTC.

Only a few counts were recorded for this clone. The chain recombines TRBV27 with TRBJ2-2; a possible D gene is TRBD2 (6 bases). The CDR3 contains 16 residues. In germline, CDR1 is MNHEY, CDR2 SMNVEV (reference sequence). Trimming cost V 1 base and J 4 bases, with 13 bases left between them. The CDR3 protein is CASSLFGSSGTGELFF. In nucleotides, the CDR3 is TGTGCCAGCAGTTTATTCGGGAGTTCTGGCACCGGGGAGCTGTTTTTT.

V gene TRBV18 combines with J gene TRBJ2-1, with D tentatively TRBD2 (5 bases). Germline lookup yields CDR1 KGHSH and CDR2 LQKENI. V lost 1 base and J lost 4, with 11 bases in between. The CDR3 covers 15 residues. The CDR3 here is CASSPRADIYNEQFF. The CDR3, as DNA: TGTGCCAGCTCACCACGAGCGGATATATACAATGAGCAGTTCTTC.

The CDR3 protein is CASSNTRHGYTF. The CDR3 bases are TGTGCCAGCAGTAACACGCGCCATGGCTACACCTTC. The gene calls are TRBV6-5 and TRBJ1-2; D is undetermined. The CDR3 has 12 amino acids. V was shortened by 5 bases and J by 6 bases, with 10 bases between the two germline ends. The germline gives CDR1 MNHEY, CDR2 SVGAGI.

The rearrangement links TRBV5-5 to TRBJ1-1; 7 bases match TRBD1. Germline CDR1 reads SGHKS; CDR2 reads YYEKEE (reference sequence). The CDR3 is made up of 14 amino acids. The junction had 7 bases not matched to a gene; V was cut back by 5 bases and J by 3 bases. In DNA form, the CDR3 reads TGTGCCAGCAGGAAAGGGGGCTGGGACACTGAAGCTTTCTTT. This codes for CASRKGGWDTEAFF.

This CDR3 reads CASSKTTNDRAVNTEAFF. CDR3 DNA: TGTGCCAGCAGCAAAACGACGAACGACAGGGCTGTGAACACTGAAGCTTTCTTT. The chain combines TRBV21-1 with TRBJ1-1; TRBD1, the D gene given by the table, was not confirmed from the DNA. TRBV21-1 has pseudogene status. The CDR3 sequence is 18 residues long.

The J gene is TRBJ1-2, the V gene TRBV2; 8 bases align to TRBD1. CDR1 SNHLY and CDR2 FYNNEI come from the germline V gene. Trimming removed 6 bases from V and 4 bases from J; junction bases left unmatched: 13. The CDR3 is made up of 16 amino acids. This chain's CDR3 is CASRQGANSALYGYTF. CDR3 bases: TGTGCCAGCAGGCAGGGGGCGAATTCCGCCCTCTATGGCTACACCTTC.

This clone has a handful of counts. CDR3 sequence: CASIKTQGYEQYF. Here the CDR3 DNA reads TGTGCCAGCATTAAGACACAGGGTTACGAGCAGTACTTC. The chain has TRBV6-1 and TRBJ2-7; D possibly corresponds to TRBD1 (6 bases). CDR1 is MNHNS and CDR2 is SASEGT in the germline V gene. V lost 7 bases to trimming and J lost 4 bases, with 14 bases between them. The length of the CDR3 is 13 residues.

The rearrangement joins TRBV9 to TRBJ1-4, with 7 bases fitting TRBD1. Per the germline V gene, CDR1 is SGDLS and CDR2 is YYNGEE. V lost 5 bases and J lost 4; bases outside the gene matches: 5. The CDR3 totals 14 residues. CDR3 protein: CASSSTGLNEKLFF. CDR3 sequence (DNA): TGTGCCAGCAGTTCGACAGGGCTTAATGAAAAACTGTTTTTT.

This chain joins TRBV9 and TRBJ1-5; D is possibly TRBD1 (6 bases). The ends were cut back, 0 bases at V and 15 bases at J, with 19 bases in the middle. This CDR3 contains 14 residues. Germline loops: CDR1 SGDLS, CDR2 YYNGEE. CDR3 in DNA: TGTGCCAGCAGCGTAGGGTCAGGGGAAACTAGGTTGCATTTT. It encodes CASSVGSGETRLHF.

The V call is TRBV6-5, the J call TRBJ2-2; D gene unclear. The V and J ends lost 6 bases and 1 base respectively, with 9 bases between them. Looked up from germline, CDR1 is MNHEY and CDR2 is SVGAGI. The CDR3 covers 14 residues. The DNA for the CDR3 is TGTGCCAGCAGAATATATCAGAACACCGGGGAGCTGTTTTTT. Residues: CASRIYQNTGELFF.

Concerning this clone: At the DNA level, this CDR3 is encoded by other sequences in the same sample as well. This chain joins TRBV6-1 and TRBJ2-7, with D tentatively TRBD2 (5 bases). Germline V lookup: CDR1 MNHNS, CDR2 SASEGT. Trimming took off 0 bases at V and 6 bases at J, with 9 bases between the two ends. This CDR3 region has 13 residues. For the CDR3, the DNA is TGTGCCAGCAGTGAAGCCCAAGGGAGCGAGCAGTACTTC. The encoded protein is CASSEAQGSEQYF.

The J gene is TRBJ2-5, the V gene TRBV7-4; tentative D call: TRBD1 (6 bases). CDR3 length: 13 amino acids. Trimming removed 9 bases at V and 5 bases at J, with 16 bases between. The V gene's germline CDR1 is SGHVT and CDR2 SQSDAQ. CDR3 in DNA: TGTGCCAGTACCACAGGGAGACGGGAGACCCAGTACTTC. It codes for CASTTGRRETQYF.

This clone was picked up a small number of times. The chain joins TRBV6-5 to TRBJ1-4, with a possible D match to TRBD1 (6 bases). The CDR3 has 13 amino acids. With 5 bases removed from V and 4 bases from J, the gap between germline ends came to 8 bases. The germline CDR1 and CDR2 sequences are MNHEY and SVGAGI. CDR3: CASSMDSNEKLFF. The CDR3 coding sequence is TGTGCCAGCAGTATGGACAGTAATGAAAAACTGTTTTTT.

The rearrangement uses TRBV11-3 and TRBJ1-4; 9 positions agree with TRBD1. CDR3 length: 17 residues. Germline values: CDR1 SGHNT, CDR2 YENEEA. The V gene end was trimmed by 4 bases and the J gene end by 7 bases; junction bases not matched to a gene: 13. This CDR3 is CASSSNPVGQGREKLFF. The DNA for the CDR3 is TGTGCCAGCAGCTCAAACCCGGTAGGACAGGGGCGTGAAAAACTGTTTTTT.

V gene TRBV18 combines with J gene TRBJ1-5; 7 nucleotides align to TRBD1. V was pared by 3 bases and J by 1 base, with 6 bases of the junction left unmatched. CDR1 is KGHSH and CDR2 is LQKENI in the germline V gene. The CDR3 loop spans 16 amino acids. Here the CDR3 DNA reads TGTGCCAGCTCACCGTCAACAGGGGCCAGCAATCAGCCCCAGCATTTT. Its protein product is CASSPSTGASNQPQHF.

This clone was found once. This chain connects TRBV10-3 to TRBJ1-1, with a tentative D call TRBD1 (6 bases). The germline CDR1 and CDR2 sequences are ENHRY and SYGVKD. The CDR3 consists of 14 residues. V lost 4 bases, J lost 0 bases, and 9 bases lay in between. This CDR3 is CAISAGAVNTEAFF. DNA for the CDR3: TGTGCCATCAGTGCGGGGGCAGTGAACACTGAAGCTTTCTTT.

This chain links TRBV30 with TRBJ1-4; D not certain. The CDR3 runs to 18 residues. V was trimmed by 3 bases and J by 2 bases, leaving 22 bases between them. Germline V lookup: CDR1 GTSNPN, CDR2 SVGIG (reference sequence). CDR3 residues: CAWSFISGGWRTNEKLFF. CDR3 nucleotide sequence: TGTGCCTGGAGCTTCATCTCGGGAGGTTGGAGGACTAATGAAAAACTGTTTTTT.

This clone was observed a handful of times. The V gene is TRBV29-1, the J gene TRBJ2-5; the match to TRBD1 covers 8 bases. Trimming removed 3 bases from V and 4 bases from J; junction bases left unmatched: 16. Germline V gene lookup returns CDR1 SQVTM and CDR2 ANQGSEA. There are 17 residues in the CDR3. The CDR3 DNA follows: TGCAGCGTTGATGGCGGACAGGGTTCCAAGGTAGGAGAGACCCAGTACTTC. Translation gives CSVDGGQGSKVGETQYF.